Shown below are 9 T cell receptor beta chains from a single sample sequenced in a study of OX40 agonist ivuxolimab in advanced cancers. The protocol was immunoSEQ multiplex PCR, while the TCRdb copy is restricted to in-frame clones and leaves out a portion. Found here are about 80,000 clones, 84% of them singletons; the top ten hold approximately 25%. Sequencing used CD4+ or CD8+ T cells sorted from blood, obtained in a trial of the OX40 agonist ivuxolimab. The receptors derive from an adult with an advanced solid tumor such as melanoma, head and neck, liver or kidney cancer.

This clone was seen only once. This chain links TRBV6-5 with TRBJ1-1; D is undetermined. Per germline, CDR1 MNHEY and CDR2 SVGAGI. Between the trimmed V and J ends, which lost 2 bases and 5 bases, there was a span of 12 bases. CDR3 length: 14 amino acids. The CDR3 region is CASSYLAGRTEAFF. In DNA form, the CDR3 reads TGTGCCAGCAGTTACCTGGCCGGGCGAACTGAAGCTTTCTTT.

The chain recombines TRBV6-6 with TRBJ1-2; 8 nucleotides match TRBD1. This CDR3 has 14 residues. J gave up 3 bases and V 6 bases, and 6 bases lay outside the gene matches. Germline-derived CDR1 and CDR2 are MNHNY and SVGAGI (reference sequence). This CDR3 is CASRARGRDYGYTF. CDR3 coding DNA: TGTGCCAGCAGGGCCAGGGGGCGCGACTATGGCTACACCTTC.

Details on this clone: The same CDR3 is also encoded by other DNA sequences in this sample. The V gene is TRBV7-2, the J gene TRBJ2-3; D ambiguous. The V gene lost 1 base and the J gene lost 3 bases, with 5 bases spanning the gap. Germline V gene sequence: CDR1 SGHTA, CDR2 FQGNSA. CDR3 size: 13 residues. The CDR3 sequence: CASSLDRTDTQYF. Here the CDR3 DNA reads TGTGCCAGCAGCTTAGATCGAACAGATACGCAGTATTTT.

This rearrangement joins TRBV7-9 to TRBJ2-5; D unresolved. This CDR3 comprises 13 residues. Trimming shortened V by 4 bases and J by 5 bases, and 11 bases separated the two germline ends. The V gene's germline CDR1 is SEHNR and CDR2 FQNEAQ (reference sequence). This chain's CDR3 is CASSWATAETQYF. In DNA form, the CDR3 reads TGTGCCAGCAGCTGGGCCACGGCGGAGACCCAGTACTTC.

The rearrangement links TRBV6-1 to TRBJ1-2; D call uncertain. The V and J ends lost 1 base and 7 bases respectively, with 7 bases between them. Germline assignment: CDR1 MNHNS and CDR2 SASEGT. The CDR3 is 12 residues long. CDR3: CASSEGFAGYTF. The CDR3 DNA reads TGTGCCAGCAGTGAAGGTTTCGCTGGCTACACCTTC.

This rearrangement joins TRBV6-5 to TRBJ1-4; D may be TRBD1 (6 bases). The germline V gene has CDR1 MNHEY and CDR2 SVGAGI. The CDR3 spans 14 residues. The V and J ends lost 0 bases and 8 bases respectively, with 10 bases between them. CDR3 sequence: CASSYSGAGEKLFF. CDR3 coding DNA: TGTGCCAGCAGTTACTCGGGGGCGGGCGAAAAACTGTTTTTT.

V usage is TRBV6-5 and J usage is TRBJ2-7; D not resolved. Germline V gene data show CDR1 as MNHEY and CDR2 as SVGAGI. This CDR3 contains 14 residues. Trimming took off 8 bases at V and 2 bases at J, with 16 bases between the two ends. CDR3 in DNA: TGTGCCAGCCATAACCCGACATTCCCCTACGAGCAGTACTTC. It codes for CASHNPTFPYEQYF.

This clone was seen a single time. The rearrangement joins TRBV5-5 to TRBJ2-1; TRBD2 aligns across 8 bases. Germline CDR1 SGHKS, CDR2 YYEKEE (reference sequence). CDR3 length: 15 residues. V lost 4 bases, J lost 5 bases, and 8 bases stayed unmatched. The CDR3 coding sequence is TGTGCCAGCAGCCCCCAGCGGGGGATTAACAATGAGCAGTTCTTC. As protein: CASSPQRGINNEQFF.

This clone was recorded a few times. The V gene is TRBV15, the J gene TRBJ1-5; maybe TRBD1 (5 bases). Trimming removed 1 base from V and 3 bases from J, with 10 bases in between. CDR3 length: 15 residues. CDR1 is LNHNV, CDR2 YYDKDF, per germline (reference sequence). DNA for the CDR3: TGTGCCACCAGCAGAGGCAGGGAGCCCAATCAGCCCCAGCATTTT. Its protein is CATSRGREPNQPQHF. Looking up the rest from reference TRBV15 and TRBJ1-5 gives the full variable domain: DAMVIQNPRYQVTQFGKPVTLSCSQTLNHNVMYWYQQKSSQAPKLLFHYYDKDFNNEADTPDNFQSRRPNTSFCFLDIRSPGLGDTAMYLCATSRGREPNQPQHFGDGTRLSIL.